These 12 T cell receptor beta chains were all obtained from the same sample, sequenced in a study of monozygotic twins with cystic fibrosis. Clones were sequenced by immunoSEQ multiplex PCR, and TCRdb holds only the in-frame ones, with some missing. In the table there are approximately 14,000 clones, roughly 84% of which are singletons. Sequencing used blood. The receptors here all came from a boy aged 5-17 years with cystic fibrosis.

This clone has only one observation. This chain joins TRBV5-1 and TRBJ2-7; D gene uncertain. The CDR3 is 15 residues long. Germline lookup yields CDR1 SGHRS and CDR2 YFSETQ. V was trimmed by 0 bases and J by 1 base, leaving 11 bases between them. As DNA, the CDR3 is TGCGCCAGCAGCTTGGAAGGTCTTAGTTCCTACGAGCAGTACTTC. It encodes CASSLEGLSSYEQYF.

This clone came up a few times. This chain joins TRBV18 and TRBJ2-7; the D call may be TRBD1 or TRBD2 (5 bases each). The germline CDR1 and CDR2 sequences are KGHSH and LQKENI. This CDR3 spans 15 amino acids. V shed 0 bases and J shed 6 bases, with 15 bases lying between them. CDR3 loop: CASSPPGRGQGEQYF. Written as DNA, the CDR3 is TGTGCCAGCTCACCACCGGGGAGAGGCCAGGGCGAGCAGTACTTC.

This chain joins TRBV18 and TRBJ2-7; 11 bases are a match to TRBD1. There are 16 residues in the CDR3. CDR1 and CDR2 from the germline V gene are KGHSH and LQKENI. V lost 1 base to trimming and J lost 5 bases; unmatched junction nucleotides: 7. As DNA, the CDR3 is TGTGCCAGCTCACCACGAGGACAGGGGGCCCGCCACGAGCAGTACTTC. This codes for CASSPRGQGARHEQYF.

The V call is TRBV6-5, the J call TRBJ2-7, with 8 bases fitting TRBD2. Looked up from germline, CDR1 is MNHEY and CDR2 is SVGAGI. This CDR3 is built from 15 residues. The V and J ends lost 6 bases and 6 bases, in that order; junction bases with no gene match: 13. CDR3 sequence: CASRKTTGGGLEQYF. CDR3 sequence (DNA): TGTGCCAGCAGGAAAACCACCGGGGGGGGTCTCGAGCAGTACTTC.

CDR3 residues: CASSFLAGAPDTQYF. The CDR3 nucleotides read TGTGCCAGCAGTTTTCTAGCGGGGGCCCCAGATACGCAGTATTTT. The chain recombines TRBV2 with TRBJ2-3; TRBD2 matches 10 bases. The V gene end was trimmed by 5 bases and the J gene end by 4 bases; junction bases not matched to a gene: 6. Germline V gene data show CDR1 as SNHLY and CDR2 as FYNNEI. The CDR3 contains 15 residues.

The chain couples TRBV5-1 to TRBJ2-3; no definite D call. With 0 bases removed from V and 0 bases from J, the gap between germline ends came to 8 bases. CDR3 size: 15 residues. From germline, CDR1 is SGHRS and CDR2 YFSETQ. CDR3 sequence: CASSLEPSSTDTQYF. The CDR3 DNA reads as TGCGCCAGCAGCTTGGAACCGTCTAGCACAGATACGCAGTATTTT.

The rearrangement uses TRBV5-1 and TRBJ1-6; D gene uncertain. The V end lost 0 bases, the J end lost 4 bases, and 11 bases lay between the germline ends. Germline V CDR1 and CDR2: SGHRS, YFSETQ. The CDR3 extends over 16 amino acids. The CDR3 reads CASSLDGGPYNSPLHF. Written as DNA, the CDR3 is TGCGCCAGCAGCTTGGATGGCGGACCTTATAATTCACCCCTCCACTTT.

This clone was seen a single time. The chain couples TRBV5-4 to TRBJ2-5, with TRBD2 matching 8 bases. The CDR3 is made up of 16 amino acids. Per germline, CDR1 SGHNT and CDR2 YYREEE (reference sequence). Losses at the gene ends were 4 bases for V and 2 bases for J; bases not matched to a gene: 10. This CDR3 reads CASSQKTIAGQETQYF. As DNA, the CDR3 is TGTGCCAGCAGCCAGAAAACCATAGCGGGGCAAGAGACCCAGTACTTC.

DNA of the CDR3: TGCGCCAGCAGCCTTACAACGGATGGTTGGGATTTCTATGGCTACACCTTC. Translation gives CASSLTTDGWDFYGYTF. The genes are TRBV4-1 and TRBJ1-2; D gene uncertain. The V end was cut by 4 bases, the J end by 4 bases, with 22 bases between. CDR3 length equals 17 residues. CDR1 and CDR2 from the germline V gene are MGHRA and YSYEKL.

The CDR3 loop reads CASSSGQGPGNTIYF. For the CDR3, the DNA is TGTGCCAGCAGCTCCGGACAGGGCCCTGGAAACACCATATATTTT. The chain uses TRBV7-2 and TRBJ1-3, with 8 bases lining up with TRBD1. Germline V lookup: CDR1 SGHTA, CDR2 FQGNSA. V was pared by 4 bases and J by 2 bases, with 4 bases of the junction left unmatched. This CDR3 has 15 amino acids.

This clone has just a few counts. V is TRBV6-5 and J is TRBJ1-1; 8 positions match TRBD1. Germline V gives CDR1 MNHEY, CDR2 SVGAGI. Unmatched junction bases numbered 8, after V lost 8 bases and J lost 3 bases. This CDR3 region has 14 residues. The DNA of the CDR3 is TGTGCCAGCTCACGGGACAGGCTTTACACTGAAGCTTTCTTT. Translation gives CASSRDRLYTEAFF.

This clone turned up a few times. The chain employs TRBV5-1 and TRBJ1-1, with D possibly matching TRBD1 (6 bases). The CDR3 consists of 13 residues. The germline V and J ends were trimmed by 3 bases and 1 base, with 7 bases remaining between them. Germline CDR1 is SGHRS and CDR2 is YFSETQ. The CDR3: CASSSTGNTEAFF. CDR3 bases: TGCGCCAGCAGCTCGACAGGGAACACTGAAGCTTTCTTT.